The 30 T cell receptor beta chains below were found in one sample sequenced in a study of T cell repertoires in cytomegalovirus infection. TCRdb passed the reads through MiXCR, listing each CDR3 protein once. The sample consists of some 270,000 distinct CDR3 sequences, 15% to 20% of them appearing once. The source material was CD8+ T cells from PBMCs. Receptor source: a human donor in good health (CMV status not recorded). Some clones in this sample may be carry-over from other donors' samples.

This clonotype was observed a few times. The chain combines TRBV7-8 with TRBJ1-2; 7 bases map to TRBD1. This CDR3 spans 15 amino acids. V lost 6 bases to trimming and J lost 0 bases; unmatched junction nucleotides: 7. Germline values: CDR1 SGHVS, CDR2 FQNEAQ. Here the CDR3 reads CASRASDRANYGYTF. In nucleotides, the CDR3 is TGTGCCAGCAGGGCATCCGACAGGGCTAACTATGGCTACACCTTC.

This clonotype was seen a few times. V gene TRBV27 combines with J gene TRBJ2-2; D gene uncertain. The V and J ends lost 4 bases and 5 bases respectively, with 5 bases between them. Germline V lookup: CDR1 MNHEY, CDR2 SMNVEV (reference sequence). CDR3 length: 12 residues. The CDR3 reads CASSSWTGELFF. CDR3 DNA: TGTGCCAGCAGTTCTTGGACCGGGGAGCTGTTTTTT.

This clonotype was found a few times. The chain uses TRBV6-6 and TRBJ1-1; D ambiguous. CDR3 length: 13 residues. The V gene lost 7 bases and the J gene lost 0 bases, with 9 bases spanning the gap. Germline loops: CDR1 MNHNY, CDR2 SVGAGI (reference sequence). In DNA, the CDR3 is TGTGCCAGCACCACCTCATTGAACACTGAAGCTTTCTTT. Translated, it gives CASTTSLNTEAFF.

The genes are TRBV19 and TRBJ2-2; no reliable D call. The CDR3 has 13 amino acids. Germline CDR1 is LNHDA and CDR2 is SQIVND (reference sequence). The V end was cut by 3 bases, the J end by 6 bases, with 8 bases between. CDR3 DNA sequence: TGTGCCAGTAGTATCCCGACGCCCGGGGAGCTGTTTTTT. Protein sequence: CASSIPTPGELFF.

In nucleotides, the CDR3 is TGTGCTAGTGGGCCCCCGGGGGACCGAGGCTACACCTTC. Amino acid sequence: CASGPPGDRGYTF. J is TRBJ1-2 and V is TRBV12-5, with a tentative D call TRBD1 (5 bases). V lost 6 bases, J lost 8 bases, and 16 bases lay in between. This CDR3 contains 13 residues. Germline V gives CDR1 LGHNT, CDR2 FRNRAP.

This clonotype was detected many times. The chain joins TRBV12-3 or TRBV12-4 to TRBJ1-5; D is unclear. V was cut by 0 bases and J by 7 bases, with 16 bases left in between. CDR3 length: 16 residues. DNA for the CDR3: TGTGCCAGCAGTTTAGCGCGGTGGCCGAGGCCACAGCCCCAGCATTTT. This codes for CASSLARWPRPQPQHF.

This clonotype was picked up a small number of times. The chain recombines TRBV28 with TRBJ1-4; D remains ambiguous. Germline V gene sequence: CDR1 MDHEN, CDR2 SYDVKM. The V end lost 5 bases, the J end lost 4 bases, and 20 bases lay between the germline ends. The CDR3 runs to 17 residues. The CDR3 region is CASSNPRALPLNEKLFF. The CDR3 DNA reads TGTGCCAGCAGTAACCCTAGGGCCCTGCCACTTAATGAAAAACTGTTTTTT.

This chain links TRBV7-9 with TRBJ2-1; D remains ambiguous. The V gene's germline CDR1 is SEHNR and CDR2 FQNEAQ (reference sequence). The CDR3 has 15 amino acids. Trimming took 3 bases from V and 7 from J, leaving 16 bases between them. This CDR3 is CASSFSRFLGNEQFF. DNA for the CDR3: TGTGCCAGCAGCTTTTCCAGGTTCCTGGGAAATGAGCAGTTCTTC.

There are many counts of this clonotype. The gene calls are TRBV27 and TRBJ2-1, with D unresolved. Germline V gene lookup returns CDR1 MNHEY and CDR2 SMNVEV (reference sequence). V shed 0 bases and J shed 5 bases, with 14 bases lying between them. This CDR3 has 16 residues. Written as DNA, the CDR3 is TGTGCCAGCAGTTTATCGTGGTATCGGGCGGACAATGAGCAGTTCTTC. Translation gives CASSLSWYRADNEQFF.

J is TRBJ2-2 and V is TRBV4-1; D gene ambiguous. There are 15 residues in the CDR3. Trimming took 1 base from V and 4 from J, leaving 10 bases between them. Germline CDR1 reads MGHRA; CDR2 reads YSYEKL. The CDR3, as DNA: TGCGCCAGCAGCCAAGGGTACAGCACCACCGGGGAGCTGTTTTTT. Its protein is CASSQGYSTTGELFF.

The CDR3, as DNA: TGTGCCAGCAGACCGGCAGGGGGACGGTACCAAGAGACCCAGTACTTC. Protein sequence: CASRPAGGRYQETQYF. The chain recombines TRBV7-3 with TRBJ2-5; 7 bases line up with TRBD1. CDR1 and CDR2 (germline): SGHTA, FQGTGA. CDR3 length: 16 residues. The junction had 10 bases not matched to a gene; V was cut back by 6 bases and J by 0 bases. Looking up the rest from reference TRBV7-3 and TRBJ2-5 gives the full variable domain: GAGVSQTPSNKVTEKGKYVELRCDPISGHTALYWYRQSLGQGPEFLIYFQGTGAADDSGLPNDRFFAVRPEGSVSTLKIQRTERGDSAVYLCASRPAGGRYQETQYFGPGTRLLVL.

This chain connects TRBV7-8 to TRBJ1-2; 8 nucleotides agree with TRBD1. The CDR3 extends over 18 amino acids. Germline V CDR1 and CDR2: SGHVS, FQNEAQ. J was trimmed by 4 bases and V by 5 bases; bases with no gene match: 18. The CDR3 DNA is TGTGCCAGCAGCCCCAGACCTGGACAGGGTGGGGGCGGCTATGGCTACACCTTC. This sequence encodes CASSPRPGQGGGGYGYTF.

This clonotype appeared many times. This sequence joins TRBV7-2 and TRBJ2-5; D might be TRBD1 (5 bases). Germline CDR1 reads SGHTA; CDR2 reads FQGNSA. This CDR3 contains 15 residues. V was trimmed by 5 bases and J by 1 base, leaving 14 bases between them. The CDR3 DNA follows: TGTGCCAGCAGCGCCTTGTGGACACCCCAAGAGACCCAGTACTTC. It encodes CASSALWTPQETQYF.

The genes are TRBV5-6 and TRBJ2-7; no firm D call. V lost 2 bases and J lost 4, with 7 bases in between. Germline loops: CDR1 SGHDT, CDR2 YYEEEE. This CDR3 has 12 residues. The CDR3 here is CASSFVQYEQYF. The CDR3 DNA sequence: TGTGCCAGCAGCTTTGTGCAATACGAGCAGTACTTC.

This clonotype was observed a handful of times. The chain combines TRBV5-1 with TRBJ2-6, with TRBD1 matching 9 bases. V lost 4 bases, J lost 0 bases, and 5 bases stayed unmatched. Germline V gene sequence: CDR1 SGHRS, CDR2 YFSETQ. The CDR3 loop spans 17 amino acids. The CDR3 loop reads CASSRGQGNSGANVLTF. The CDR3, as DNA: TGCGCCAGCAGCAGGGGACAGGGAAACTCTGGGGCCAACGTCCTGACTTTC.

V gene TRBV2 combines with J gene TRBJ1-2; D is ambiguous. With 3 bases removed from V and 0 bases from J, the gap between germline ends came to 11 bases. The CDR3 spans 15 residues. Per germline, CDR1 SNHLY and CDR2 FYNNEI. The CDR3 loop reads CASSEGVTSNYGYTF. In nucleotides, the CDR3 is TGTGCCAGCAGTGAGGGCGTCACTTCTAACTATGGCTACACCTTC.

This clonotype turned up a few times. The chain couples TRBV5-1 to TRBJ2-3; tentative D call: TRBD1 (6 bases). V shed 1 base and J shed 6 bases, with 6 bases lying between them. CDR1 and CDR2 from the germline V gene are SGHRS and YFSETQ. The CDR3 sequence is 12 residues long. CDR3 coding DNA: TGCGCCAGCAGCTTGCAGGGGGATACGCAGTATTTT. As protein: CASSLQGDTQYF. The entire variable domain, with the rest obtained from reference TRBV5-1 and TRBJ2-3, is as follows: KAGVTQTPRYLIKTRGQQVTLSCSPISGHRSVSWYQQTPGQGLQFLFEYFSETQRNKGNFPGRFSGRQFSNSRSEMNVSTLELGDSALYLCASSLQGDTQYFGPGTRLTVL.

This clonotype was seen a few times. The rearrangement joins TRBV28 to TRBJ2-2; TRBD1 matches at 7 bases. The germline V gene encodes CDR1 MDHEN and CDR2 SYDVKM. The CDR3 is 16 amino acids. The V gene end was trimmed by 7 bases and the J gene end by 0 bases; junction bases not matched to a gene: 8. CDR3 sequence (DNA): TGTGCCAGCACCGACCCCAGGGGGACGAACACCGGGGAGCTGTTTTTT. Translating gives CASTDPRGTNTGELFF.

This clonotype turned up a few times. The gene calls are TRBV7-8 and TRBJ2-7, with TRBD2 matching 8 bases. V gave up 5 bases and J gave up 1 base; unmatched junction bases: 10. Germline assignment: CDR1 SGHVS and CDR2 FQNEAQ. This CDR3 has 16 residues. The CDR3 DNA is TGTGCCAGCAGCCGGACCCCGGGGGGGGAATCCTACGAGCAGTACTTC. It yields the protein CASSRTPGGESYEQYF.

This clonotype was seen a single time. The J gene is TRBJ2-4, the V gene TRBV28, with 8 nucleotides matching TRBD1. With 6 bases clipped from V and 3 bases from J, the junction kept 7 bases outside the gene matches. Germline CDR1 is MDHEN and CDR2 is SYDVKM. There are 15 residues in the CDR3. The CDR3 DNA sequence: TGTGCCAGCAGCCCAACACAGGGGGTCAAAAACATTCAGTACTTC. Translated: CASSPTQGVKNIQYF. Variable domain in full (rest from reference TRBV28 and TRBJ2-4): DVKVTQSSRYLVKRTGEKVFLECVQDMDHENMFWYRQDPGLGLRLIYFSYDVKMKEKGDIPEGYSVSREKKERFSLILESASTNQTSMYLCASSPTQGVKNIQYFGAGTRLSVL.

A word on this clonotype: The junction does not match germline at one end; this may be a read error. This chain links TRBV2 with TRBJ2-1, with 15 bases matching TRBD2. This CDR3 has 15 amino acids. Germline CDR1 SNHLY, CDR2 FYNNEI. The CDR3 protein is CASREGTSGGNEQFF. DNA for the CDR3: TGTGCCAGCAGAGAAGGGACTAGCGGGGGGAATGAGCAGTTCTTC.

This chain links TRBV6-4 with TRBJ2-2; 8 bases map to TRBD2. CDR1 MRHNA and CDR2 SNTAGT come from the germline V gene. The CDR3 is made up of 16 amino acids. J gave up 4 bases and V 6 bases, and 10 bases lay outside the gene matches. The CDR3 spells CASSDRGGLGTGELFF. The DNA of the CDR3 is TGTGCCAGCAGCGACCGGGGGGGCCTAGGCACCGGGGAGCTGTTTTTT.

In the case of this clonotype: A read error may account for a junction end that differs from germline. The CDR3 coding sequence is TGTGCAAGCAGCTTAGGGGGGACAGGGTCGCACACAGATACGCAGTATTTT. It codes for CASSLGGTGSHTDTQYF. The rearrangement joins TRBV11-2 to TRBJ2-3, with 9 positions matching TRBD1. From germline, CDR1 is SGHAT and CDR2 FQNNGV. This CDR3 has 17 amino acids.

Remarks on this clonotype: This could be a read error, since a much larger clone is one nucleotide away. The chain uses TRBV6-5 and TRBJ1-2; D gene uncertain. CDR3 length equals 14 residues. With 2 bases removed from V and 4 bases from J, the gap between germline ends came to 11 bases. The germline V gene encodes CDR1 MNHEY and CDR2 SVGAGI. CDR3 DNA sequence: TGTGCCAGCAGTTACGCGCCAGAAACCTATGGCTACACCTTC. Amino acid sequence: CASSYAPETYGYTF.

This clonotype occurred a few times. This rearrangement joins TRBV28 to TRBJ1-2; D is ambiguous. CDR1 and CDR2 (germline): MDHEN, SYDVKM. V was shortened by 4 bases and J by 2 bases, with 14 bases between the two germline ends. The CDR3 consists of 15 residues. CDR3 in DNA: TGTGCCAGCAGTTACCGAATGAACGTAAACTATGGCTACACCTTC. Encoded protein: CASSYRMNVNYGYTF.

This chain links TRBV29-1 with TRBJ1-6; a possible D gene is TRBD1 (5 bases). In germline, CDR1 is SQVTM, CDR2 ANQGSEA. The CDR3 contains 13 residues. Trimming removed 6 bases at V and 9 bases at J, with 15 bases between. The CDR3 loop is CSVDRGDGSPLHF. The CDR3 DNA is TGCAGCGTGGATAGGGGAGATGGTTCACCCCTCCACTTT.

Only a few counts were recorded for this clonotype. The chain uses TRBV2 and TRBJ1-5, with D possibly matching TRBD1 (5 bases). CDR1 SNHLY and CDR2 FYNNEI come from the germline V gene. Trimming cost V 4 bases and J 3 bases, with 19 bases left between them. This CDR3 is built from 17 residues. The CDR3 coding sequence is TGTGCCAGCAGTGTTGATACGGAAAGAGGGGACAATCAGCCCCAGCATTTT. Its translation is CASSVDTERGDNQPQHF.

V usage is TRBV5-1 and J usage is TRBJ1-1; D call uncertain. Between the trimmed V and J ends, which lost 0 bases and 5 bases, there was a span of 8 bases. Germline CDR1 is SGHRS and CDR2 is YFSETQ. This CDR3 has 13 amino acids. CDR3 DNA sequence: TGCGCCAGCAGCTTGGCTTCGGGGACTGAAGCTTTCTTT. This codes for CASSLASGTEAFF. The full variable domain, in which reference TRBV5-1 and TRBJ1-1 provide the parts outside the CDR3, is KAGVTQTPRYLIKTRGQQVTLSCSPISGHRSVSWYQQTPGQGLQFLFEYFSETQRNKGNFPGRFSGRQFSNSRSEMNVSTLELGDSALYLCASSLASGTEAFFGQGTRLTVV.

The sample holds a few counts of this clonotype. The chain carries TRBV27 and TRBJ2-1; 8 bases align to TRBD2. The V and J ends lost 5 bases and 4 bases, in that order; junction bases with no gene match: 7. This CDR3 spans 15 amino acids. The germline V gene has CDR1 MNHEY and CDR2 SMNVEV (reference sequence). The CDR3 loop reads CASSMSGGHYNEQFF. CDR3 bases: TGTGCCAGCAGTATGAGCGGGGGCCATTACAATGAGCAGTTCTTC.

Note on this clonotype: One end of the junction varies from germline; a read error may be responsible. This chain uses TRBV7-6 with TRBJ1-5; maybe TRBD1 (6 bases). The CDR3 extends over 13 amino acids. Germline-derived CDR1 and CDR2 are SGHVS and FNYEAQ. CDR3 amino acids: CASQGISDQPQHF. In DNA, the CDR3 is TGTGCCAGTCAGGGGATTAGCGATCAGCCCCAGCATTTT.